The 12 T cell receptor beta chains listed next were all sequenced from one sample in a study of blood T cell repertoires in COVID-19. TCRdb's copy holds only in-frame clones and misses some; the assay was immunoSEQ multiplex PCR. The table has more than 300,000 clones, more than 70% seen once. The sample taken for sequencing was peripheral blood. These TCRs come from a woman between 65 and 79 years old with COVID-19, enrolled during active disease.

The rearrangement links TRBV4-3 to TRBJ1-2, with D tentatively TRBD1 (5 bases). The V and J ends lost 1 base and 4 bases respectively, with 7 bases between them. Germline V gene data show CDR1 as LGHNA and CDR2 as YSLEER. The CDR3 runs 13 residues. CDR3 protein: CASSQGGVYGYTF. The CDR3, as DNA: TGCGCCAGCAGCCAAGGGGGGGTCTATGGCTACACCTTC.

This chain joins TRBV24-1 and TRBJ2-7; D ambiguous. Trimming cost V 8 bases and J 6 bases, with 13 bases left between them. This CDR3 has 12 amino acids. Germline-derived CDR1 and CDR2 are KGHDR and SFDVKD. The CDR3 protein is CATIWRLGEQYF. The CDR3, as DNA: TGTGCCACCATTTGGCGACTGGGCGAGCAGTACTTC.

The chain combines TRBV27 with TRBJ1-4, with 8 positions matching TRBD1. CDR3 length: 13 amino acids. V trimming: 8 bases; J trimming: 8 bases; junction bases outside the gene matches: 7. Germline assignment: CDR1 MNHEY and CDR2 SMNVEV (reference sequence). CDR3 in amino acids: CASSTGVREKLFF. DNA for the CDR3: TGTGCCAGCTCGACAGGGGTTCGAGAAAAACTGTTTTTT.

The CDR3 protein is CASSFAGGPLEKQYF. In DNA, the CDR3 is TGCGCCAGCAGCTTCGCGGGGGGCCCCCTGGAAAAGCAGTACTTC. The chain links TRBV5-1 to TRBJ2-7; TRBD2 agrees at 8 bases. The V gene's germline CDR1 is SGHRS and CDR2 YFSETQ. V lost 2 bases and J lost 8; bases outside the gene matches: 12. The CDR3 is made up of 15 amino acids.

V gene TRBV11-2 combines with J gene TRBJ1-3, with D possibly being TRBD1 (5 bases). The germline V gene has CDR1 SGHAT and CDR2 FQNNGV. Trimming stripped 5 bases from V and 0 bases from J, with 14 bases between. The CDR3 sequence is 16 residues long. This CDR3 reads CASSPGGPLSGNTIYF. CDR3 DNA sequence: TGTGCCAGCAGCCCGGGGGGTCCCCTCTCTGGAAACACCATATATTTT.

The count of this clone is one. The chain links TRBV23-1 to TRBJ1-3, with 7 bases that match TRBD1. TRBV23-1 is annotated as an ORF whose role is uncertain. CDR3 length equals 17 residues. Losses at the gene ends were 2 bases for V and 1 base for J; bases not matched to a gene: 8. CDR3 loop: CASSQRGRGRSGNTIYF. The CDR3 DNA follows: TGCGCCAGCAGTCAAAGGGGGCGGGGACGGTCTGGAAACACCATATATTTT.

This clone is a singleton in its sample. The chain couples TRBV29-1 to TRBJ1-1; D unresolved. This CDR3 is 15 amino acids long. Trimming stripped 4 bases from V and 0 bases from J, with 15 bases between. Germline V gene lookup returns CDR1 SQVTM and CDR2 ANQGSEA. The CDR3 DNA follows: TGCAGCGTTGCGCACTTTACTGGTATGAACACTGAAGCTTTCTTT. Protein: CSVAHFTGMNTEAFF.

V gene TRBV28 combines with J gene TRBJ2-3; 10 bases fit TRBD2. The CDR3 is 16 amino acids. The germline V gene encodes CDR1 MDHEN and CDR2 SYDVKM. J lost 4 bases, V lost 4 bases, and 8 bases had no gene match. CDR3 nucleotides: TGTGCCAGCAGTTCCCAAGCGGGGGGGTCCCCAGATACGCAGTATTTT. Its translation: CASSSQAGGSPDTQYF.

This chain uses TRBV7-8 with TRBJ1-6; D perhaps matches TRBD1 (6 bases). V was cut by 2 bases and J by 6 bases, with 11 bases left in between. Per the germline V gene, CDR1 is SGHVS and CDR2 is FQNEAQ. The length of the CDR3 is 15 residues. This CDR3 reads CASSLRQGINSPLHF. The CDR3 DNA sequence: TGTGCCAGCAGCTTAAGGCAGGGGATTAATTCACCCCTCCACTTT. The entire variable domain, with the rest obtained from reference TRBV7-8 and TRBJ1-6, is as follows: GAGVSQSPRYKVAKRGQDVALRCDPISGHVSLFWYQQALGQGPEFLTYFQNEAQLDKSGLPSDRFFAERPEGSVSTLKIQRTQQEDSAVYLCASSLRQGINSPLHFGNGTRLTVT.

Details on this clone: Other DNA sequences within the sample encode an identical CDR3. This chain links TRBV18 with TRBJ2-7, with 13 bases fitting TRBD2. The trim removed 4 bases at V and 0 bases at J, leaving 6 bases unmatched. Germline V gives CDR1 KGHSH, CDR2 LQKENI. The CDR3 loop spans 17 amino acids. The DNA for the CDR3 is TGTGCCAGCTCACGGACTAGCGGGGGAACTTCCTCCTACGAGCAGTACTTC. Protein sequence: CASSRTSGGTSSYEQYF.

This sequence joins TRBV11-2 and TRBJ1-3, with D hard to call. CDR1 is SGHAT and CDR2 is FQNNGV in the germline V gene. CDR3 length equals 17 residues. V gave up 5 bases and J gave up 0 bases, with 17 bases separating them. The CDR3 region is CASSLLPRFYSGNTIYF. The CDR3 region has the DNA TGTGCCAGCAGCCTTCTGCCCAGGTTCTACTCTGGAAACACCATATATTTT.

The chain is built from TRBV18 and TRBJ1-5; D ambiguous. Trimming removed 3 bases from V and 3 bases from J, with 12 bases in between. From germline, CDR1 is KGHSH and CDR2 LQKENI. This CDR3 spans 15 amino acids. In nucleotides, the CDR3 is TGTGCCAGCTCACCTCTGGCAGGCCCCAATCAGCCCCAGCATTTT. Translated, it gives CASSPLAGPNQPQHF.